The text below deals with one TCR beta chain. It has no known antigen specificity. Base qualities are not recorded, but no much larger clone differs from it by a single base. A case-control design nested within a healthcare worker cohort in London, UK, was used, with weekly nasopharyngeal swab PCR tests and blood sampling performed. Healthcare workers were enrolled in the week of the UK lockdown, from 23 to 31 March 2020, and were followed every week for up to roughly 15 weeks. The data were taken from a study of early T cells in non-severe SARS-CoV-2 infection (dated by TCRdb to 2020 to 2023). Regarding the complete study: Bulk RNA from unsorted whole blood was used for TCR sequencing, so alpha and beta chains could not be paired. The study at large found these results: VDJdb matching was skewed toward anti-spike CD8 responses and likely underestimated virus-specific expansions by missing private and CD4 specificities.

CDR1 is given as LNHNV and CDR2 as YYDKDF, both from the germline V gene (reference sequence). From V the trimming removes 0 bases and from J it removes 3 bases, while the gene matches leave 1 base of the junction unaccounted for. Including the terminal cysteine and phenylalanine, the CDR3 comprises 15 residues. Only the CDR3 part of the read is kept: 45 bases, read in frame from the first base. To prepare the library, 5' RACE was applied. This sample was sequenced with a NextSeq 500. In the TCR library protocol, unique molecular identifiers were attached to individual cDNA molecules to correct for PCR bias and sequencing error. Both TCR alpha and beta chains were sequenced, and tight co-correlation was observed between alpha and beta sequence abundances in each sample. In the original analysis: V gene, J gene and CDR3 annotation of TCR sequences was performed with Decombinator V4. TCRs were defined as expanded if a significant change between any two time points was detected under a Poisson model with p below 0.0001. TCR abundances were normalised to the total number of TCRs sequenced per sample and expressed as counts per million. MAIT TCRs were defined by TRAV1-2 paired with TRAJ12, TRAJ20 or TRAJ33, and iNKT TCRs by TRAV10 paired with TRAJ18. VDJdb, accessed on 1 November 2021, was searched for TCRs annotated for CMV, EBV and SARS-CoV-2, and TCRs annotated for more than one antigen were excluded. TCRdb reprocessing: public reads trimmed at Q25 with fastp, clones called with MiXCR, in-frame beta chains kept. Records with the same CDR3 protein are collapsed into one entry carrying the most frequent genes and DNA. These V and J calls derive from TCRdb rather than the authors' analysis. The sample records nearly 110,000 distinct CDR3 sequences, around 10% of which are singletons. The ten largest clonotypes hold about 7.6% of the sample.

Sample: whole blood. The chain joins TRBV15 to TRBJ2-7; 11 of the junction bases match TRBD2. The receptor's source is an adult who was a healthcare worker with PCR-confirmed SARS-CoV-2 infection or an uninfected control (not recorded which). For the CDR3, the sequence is CATSRELAGVYEQYF. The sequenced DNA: TGTGCCACCAGCAGAGAACTAGCGGGAGTCTACGAGCAGTACTTC.